This T cell receptor (beta chain) appears in the sequencing data of a study of T cells in Graves' hyperthyroidism and ophthalmopathy. RNA transcripts yielded amplified TCR beta CDR3 regions. TCR CDR3 regions were first amplified by RT-PCR with HTBI primers. TCRdb re-analysed the multiplex PCR reads in MiXCR, keeping a single row per CDR3 protein. The sample has about 480,000 distinct CDR3 sequences, around 15% seen once; the top ten hold 15% to 20%. This clonotype has ten or more counts. What was sequenced was blood. The receptor comes from a woman between 18 and 29 years old with Graves' hyperthyroidism.

The CDR3 nucleotides are TGTGCCAGCAGCACCGGACAGGGTAAAACCGGTGGCTACACCTTC. This codes for CASSTGQGKTGGYTF. This rearrangement joins TRBV11-1 to TRBJ1-2; 8 nucleotides align to TRBD1. The CDR3 length is 15 residues. V was pared by 5 bases and J by 7 bases, with 12 bases of the junction left unmatched. Germline CDR1 is SGHAT and CDR2 is FQDESV (reference sequence).